The 6 T cell receptor beta chains below come from one sample, sequenced in a study of T cell changes during pregnancy in multiple sclerosis. Assay: immunoSEQ multiplex PCR; the TCRdb copy retains only in-frame clones and omits some. The sample has approximately 120,000 clones; around 97% are singletons. Material: peripheral blood, obtained after pregnancy. Source of these receptors: a female donor with multiple sclerosis, enrolled in a pregnancy study.

The CDR3 here is CAWSVLGGVGANEQFF. In DNA form, the CDR3 reads TGTGCCTGGAGTGTACTTGGGGGGGTTGGGGCTAATGAGCAGTTCTTC. The gene calls are TRBV30 and TRBJ2-1; 7 nucleotides match TRBD2. V was clipped by 0 bases and J by 7 bases; unmatched bases: 12. CDR1 is GTSNPN and CDR2 is SVGIG in the germline V gene (reference sequence). The CDR3 covers 16 residues.

V is TRBV7-9 and J is TRBJ2-7; 7 bases align to TRBD1. Per germline, CDR1 SEHNR and CDR2 FQNEAQ (reference sequence). V shed 2 bases, J shed 0 bases, and the junction held 7 bases outside the gene matches. This CDR3 has 16 residues. DNA for the CDR3: TGTGCCAGCAGCTTAATAGGGGGCGGCGGCTCCTACGAGCAGTACTTC. This codes for CASSLIGGGGSYEQYF. Drawing the rest from reference TRBV7-9 and TRBJ2-7, the complete variable domain is DTGVSQNPRHKITKRGQNVTFRCDPISEHNRLYWYRQTLGQGPEFLTYFQNEAQLEKSRLLSDRFSAERPKGSFSTLEIQRTEQGDSAMYLCASSLIGGGGSYEQYFGPGTRLTVT.

The chain is built from TRBV6-1 and TRBJ2-7; 9 positions match TRBD1. Losses at the gene ends were 1 base for V and 5 bases for J; bases not matched to a gene: 3. Per germline, CDR1 MNHNS and CDR2 SASEGT. This CDR3 contains 14 residues. Written as DNA, the CDR3 is TGTGCCAGCAGTGAAGATTGGACAGGGGACGAGCAGTACTTC. Translated, it gives CASSEDWTGDEQYF.

This chain links TRBV29-1 with TRBJ2-1; the match to TRBD2 covers 8 bases. The CDR3 consists of 14 residues. Germline loops: CDR1 SQVTM, CDR2 ANQGSEA. The ends lost 4 bases at V and 0 bases at J; junction bases unmatched: 2. The CDR3 nucleotides read TGCAGCGTTGGCAGCGGGAGCTCCTACAATGAGCAGTTCTTC. Amino acids: CSVGSGSSYNEQFF.

A single count supports this clone. The chain uses TRBV28 and TRBJ1-2; D possibly corresponds to TRBD1 (5 bases). V was pared by 10 bases and J by 3 bases, with 12 bases between. The germline gives CDR1 MDHEN, CDR2 SYDVKM. This CDR3 spans 12 amino acids. For the CDR3, the DNA is TGTGCCACCCTCACAGGAGACTATGGCTACACCTTC. It yields the protein CATLTGDYGYTF.

The chain joins TRBV6-6 to TRBJ1-3; tentative D call: TRBD1 (6 bases). Trimming shortened V by 6 bases and J by 4 bases, and 16 bases separated the two germline ends. This CDR3 has 15 residues. Germline values: CDR1 MNHNY, CDR2 SVGAGI (reference sequence). The CDR3 DNA sequence: TGTGCCAGCAGCCAACAGGGTATTACGGGAAACACCATATATTTT. Translation gives CASSQQGITGNTIYF.